The 12 T cell receptor beta chains given below trace back to one sample, sequenced in a study of cytotoxic CD8 clonotypes in ibrutinib-treated CLL. The protocol was immunoSEQ multiplex PCR, while the TCRdb copy is restricted to in-frame clones and leaves out a portion. Among more than 150,000 clones listed, about two thirds were seen once. The material sequenced was PBMCs, taken after 24 months of ibrutinib treatment. Source of these receptors: a human donor with chronic lymphocytic leukemia.

The rearrangement uses TRBV10-2 and TRBJ2-7; TRBD2 aligns across 12 bases. From germline, CDR1 is WSHSY and CDR2 SAAADI. Trimming removed 6 bases from V and 4 bases from J; junction bases left unmatched: 7. The CDR3 is 15 residues long. The chain's CDR3 is CASRSTSGSLYEQYF. The CDR3 DNA follows: TGCGCCAGCAGATCGACTAGCGGGAGTTTATACGAGCAGTACTTC.

The J gene is TRBJ2-3, the V gene TRBV18; 8 bases are shared with TRBD2. This CDR3 is 15 amino acids long. Losses at the gene ends were 2 bases for V and 4 bases for J; bases not matched to a gene: 5. Germline lookup yields CDR1 KGHSH and CDR2 LQKENI. CDR3 loop: CASSPMTSAPDTQYF. The CDR3 DNA is TGTGCCAGCTCACCAATGACTAGCGCCCCAGATACGCAGTATTTT.

The rearrangement uses TRBV28 and TRBJ2-7; 7 bases are shared with TRBD1. V trimming: 3 bases; J trimming: 6 bases; junction bases outside the gene matches: 8. CDR3 size: 14 residues. Germline V CDR1 and CDR2: MDHEN, SYDVKM. This CDR3 reads CASSLVDRPLEQYF. CDR3 nucleotide sequence: TGTGCCAGCAGTTTGGTGGACAGGCCTCTCGAGCAGTACTTC.

The chain uses TRBV2 and TRBJ2-3; weak D call: TRBD1 (6 bases). The CDR3 is 15 amino acids. The V end was cut by 4 bases, the J end by 4 bases, with 15 bases between. CDR1 and CDR2 (germline): SNHLY, FYNNEI. The CDR3 bases are TGTGCCAGCAGTGTATGGGGCCAGGGGCCAGATACGCAGTATTTT. Residues: CASSVWGQGPDTQYF. Supplemented by reference TRBV2 and TRBJ2-3, the full variable domain reads EPEVTQTPSHQVTQMGQEVILRCVPISNHLYFYWYRQILGQKVEFLVSFYNNEISEKSEIFDDQFSVERPDGSNFTLKIRSTKLEDSAMYFCASSVWGQGPDTQYFGPGTRLTVL.

This clone turned up a few times. The chain links TRBV14 to TRBJ2-1; D not resolved. The CDR3 length is 12 residues. The germline gives CDR1 SGHDN, CDR2 FVKESK. Trimming cost V 4 bases and J 0 bases, with 1 base left between them. For the CDR3, the DNA is TGTGCCAGCAGCCTCTCCTACAATGAGCAGTTCTTC. Translated, it gives CASSLSYNEQFF. Supplemented by reference TRBV14 and TRBJ2-1, the full variable domain reads EAGVTQFPSHSVIEKGQTVTLRCDPISGHDNLYWYRRVMGKEIKFLLHFVKESKQDESGMPNNRFLAERTGGTYSTLKVQPAELEDSGVYFCASSLSYNEQFFGPGTRLTVL.

The chain joins TRBV15 to TRBJ2-7; 8 positions match TRBD1. Germline loops: CDR1 LNHNV, CDR2 YYDKDF (reference sequence). This CDR3 contains 16 residues. The ends lost 5 bases at V and 1 base at J; junction bases unmatched: 10. In DNA form, the CDR3 reads TGTGCCACCAGCGTTGACTACGGGACAGGTTCCTACGAGCAGTACTTC. It specifies CATSVDYGTGSYEQYF.

This rearrangement joins TRBV2 to TRBJ2-5, with D perhaps matching TRBD1 (6 bases). The CDR3 runs to 15 residues. V lost 5 bases, J lost 5 bases, and 18 bases lay in between. Germline CDR1 SNHLY, CDR2 FYNNEI. The CDR3 protein is CASSLDGTLGETQYF. The CDR3 region has the DNA TGTGCCAGCAGTCTTGACGGGACATTAGGCGAGACCCAGTACTTC.

The V and J genes are TRBV5-4 and TRBJ2-1; D may be TRBD2 (6 bases). V gave up 4 bases and J gave up 8 bases, with 22 bases separating them. The germline V gene encodes CDR1 SGHNT and CDR2 YYREEE (reference sequence). The CDR3 totals 16 residues. Here the CDR3 DNA reads TGTGCCAGCAGCAGGATCGGGAGTGGGAGAGAGGATGAGCAGTTCTTC. It specifies CASSRIGSGREDEQFF.

This clone was found a few times. The V gene is TRBV10-3, the J gene TRBJ1-5; no definite D call. The CDR3 is made up of 16 amino acids. V dropped 3 bases and J dropped 5 bases, with 17 bases sitting between them. The V gene's germline CDR1 is ENHRY and CDR2 SYGVKD. CDR3 region: CAISDPGTPGYQPQHF. CDR3 in DNA: TGTGCCATCAGTGACCCCGGAACCCCCGGATATCAGCCCCAGCATTTT.

V usage is TRBV4-2 and J usage is TRBJ2-3, with D perhaps matching TRBD1 (6 bases). The CDR3 is 16 amino acids. Trimming pared 4 bases from V and 3 bases from J, leaving 17 bases between. The germline gives CDR1 LGHNA, CDR2 YNFKEQ. The CDR3 sequence: CASSPQVGARTDTQYF. Written as DNA, the CDR3 is TGTGCCAGCAGCCCCCAAGTGGGGGCCAGGACAGATACGCAGTATTTT.

This chain links TRBV15 with TRBJ2-3; 12 bases match TRBD2. The trim removed 0 bases at V and 8 bases at J, leaving 9 bases unmatched. This CDR3 comprises 17 residues. Germline V gene data show CDR1 as LNHNV and CDR2 as YYDKDF (reference sequence). CDR3 sequence reads: CATSRESLAGGAGTQYF. As DNA, the CDR3 is TGTGCCACCAGCAGAGAGTCTCTAGCGGGAGGGGCCGGTACGCAGTATTTT.

The V call is TRBV5-1, the J call TRBJ2-3; D is undetermined. The CDR3 runs to 13 residues. The germline CDR1 and CDR2 sequences are SGHRS and YFSETQ. V dropped 1 base and J dropped 3 bases, with 6 bases sitting between them. This CDR3 reads CASSLTRTDTQYF. CDR3 DNA sequence: TGCGCCAGCAGCTTGACCAGGACAGATACGCAGTATTTT.